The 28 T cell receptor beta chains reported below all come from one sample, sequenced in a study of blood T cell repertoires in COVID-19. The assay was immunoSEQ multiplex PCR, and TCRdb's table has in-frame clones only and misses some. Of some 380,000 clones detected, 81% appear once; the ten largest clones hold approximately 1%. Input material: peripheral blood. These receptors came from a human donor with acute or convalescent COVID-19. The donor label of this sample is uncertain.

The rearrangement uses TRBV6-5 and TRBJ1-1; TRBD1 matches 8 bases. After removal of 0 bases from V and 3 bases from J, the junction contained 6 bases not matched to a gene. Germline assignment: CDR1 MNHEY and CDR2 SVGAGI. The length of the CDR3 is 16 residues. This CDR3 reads CASSYSTGVRDTEAFF. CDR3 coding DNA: TGTGCCAGCAGTTACTCGACAGGGGTTAGGGACACTGAAGCTTTCTTT.

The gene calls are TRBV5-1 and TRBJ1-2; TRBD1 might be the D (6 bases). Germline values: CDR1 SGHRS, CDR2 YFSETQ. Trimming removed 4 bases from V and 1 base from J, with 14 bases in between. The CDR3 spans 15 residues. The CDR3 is CASSRTAAYNYGYTF. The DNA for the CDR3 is TGCGCCAGCAGCCGGACAGCGGCCTATAACTATGGCTACACCTTC.

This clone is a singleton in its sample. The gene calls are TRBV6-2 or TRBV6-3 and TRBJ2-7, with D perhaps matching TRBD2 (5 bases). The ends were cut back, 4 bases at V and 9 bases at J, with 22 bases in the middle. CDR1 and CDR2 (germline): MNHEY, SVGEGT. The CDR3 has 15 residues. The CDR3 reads CASSSPGPMRATQYF. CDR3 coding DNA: TGTGCCAGCAGTTCACCTGGGCCGATGCGGGCAACGCAGTACTTC.

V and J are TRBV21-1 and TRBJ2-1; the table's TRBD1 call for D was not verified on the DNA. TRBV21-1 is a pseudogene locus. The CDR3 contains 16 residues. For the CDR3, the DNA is TGTGCCAGCAGCACTGGGACACGGACAAAATACAATGAGCAGTTCTTC. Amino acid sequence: CASSTGTRTKYNEQFF.

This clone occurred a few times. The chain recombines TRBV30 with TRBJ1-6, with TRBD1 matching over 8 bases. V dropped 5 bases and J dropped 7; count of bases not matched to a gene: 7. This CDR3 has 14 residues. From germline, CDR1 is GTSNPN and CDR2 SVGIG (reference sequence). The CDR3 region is CAWGVRGPNSPLHF. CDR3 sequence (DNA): TGTGCCTGGGGGGTCAGGGGGCCAAATTCACCCCTCCACTTT. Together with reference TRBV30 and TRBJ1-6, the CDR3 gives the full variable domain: SQTIHQWPATLVQPVGSPLSLECTVEGTSNPNLYWYRQAAGRGLQLLFYSVGIGQISSEVPQNLSASRPQDRQFILSSKKLLLSDSGFYLCAWGVRGPNSPLHFGNGTRLTVT.

CDR3 in amino acids: CASSLDGGDYGYTF. CDR3 sequence (DNA): TGTGCCAGCAGCTTAGACGGAGGGGACTATGGCTACACCTTC. The chain carries TRBV7-2 and TRBJ1-2, with D possibly being TRBD1 (5 bases). The V end lost 1 base, the J end lost 3 bases, and 9 bases lay between the germline ends. The CDR3 length is 14 residues. Germline CDR1 reads SGHTA; CDR2 reads FQGNSA.

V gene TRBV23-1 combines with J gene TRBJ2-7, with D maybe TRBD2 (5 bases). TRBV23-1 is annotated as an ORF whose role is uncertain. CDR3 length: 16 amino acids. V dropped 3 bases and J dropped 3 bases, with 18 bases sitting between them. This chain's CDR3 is CASSHHGKGNDYEQYF. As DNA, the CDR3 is TGCGCCAGCAGTCACCACGGGAAGGGTAACGACTACGAGCAGTACTTC.

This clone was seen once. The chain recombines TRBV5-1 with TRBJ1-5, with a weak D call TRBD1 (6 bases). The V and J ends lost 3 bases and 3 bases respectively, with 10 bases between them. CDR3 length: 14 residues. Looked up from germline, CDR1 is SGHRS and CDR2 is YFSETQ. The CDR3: CASSSGTLNQPQHF. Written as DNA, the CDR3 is TGCGCCAGCAGCTCTGGGACACTCAATCAGCCCCAGCATTTT.

CDR3 protein: CASSWTGAVNTEAFF. The CDR3 DNA follows: TGTGCCAGCAGTTGGACAGGAGCTGTTAACACTGAAGCTTTCTTT. V usage is TRBV7-8 and J usage is TRBJ1-1; 7 positions agree with TRBD1. Germline loops: CDR1 SGHVS, CDR2 FQNEAQ. V was pared by 6 bases and J by 2 bases, with 9 bases of the junction left unmatched. This CDR3 region has 15 residues.

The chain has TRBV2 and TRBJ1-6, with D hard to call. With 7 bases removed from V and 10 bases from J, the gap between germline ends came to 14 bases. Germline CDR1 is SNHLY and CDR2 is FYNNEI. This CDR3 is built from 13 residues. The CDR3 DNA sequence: TGTGCCAGCAACGATGAGGGCGACTCACCCCTCCACTTT. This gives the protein CASNDEGDSPLHF.

The CDR3 spells CASSLSSTAYGYTF. The CDR3 nucleotides read TGCGCCAGCAGCTTGAGTTCGACAGCCTATGGCTACACCTTC. This chain links TRBV5-1 with TRBJ1-2; D is perhaps TRBD1 (5 bases). V gave up 1 base and J gave up 4 bases, with 11 bases separating them. This CDR3 has 14 residues. The germline V gene encodes CDR1 SGHRS and CDR2 YFSETQ.

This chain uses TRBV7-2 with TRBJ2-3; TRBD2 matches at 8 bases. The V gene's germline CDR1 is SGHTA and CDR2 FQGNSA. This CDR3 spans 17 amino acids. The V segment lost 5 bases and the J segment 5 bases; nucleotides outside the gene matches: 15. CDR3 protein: CASSPPWRLAGRDTQYF. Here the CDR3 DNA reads TGTGCCAGCAGCCCCCCTTGGAGGCTAGCGGGTAGAGATACGCAGTATTTT.

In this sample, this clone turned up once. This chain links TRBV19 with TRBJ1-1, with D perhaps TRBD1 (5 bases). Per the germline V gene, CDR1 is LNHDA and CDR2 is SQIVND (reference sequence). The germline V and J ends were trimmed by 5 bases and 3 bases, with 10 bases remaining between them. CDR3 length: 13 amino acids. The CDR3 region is CASSATGDTEAFF. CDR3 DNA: TGTGCCAGTAGTGCCACAGGAGACACTGAAGCTTTCTTT.

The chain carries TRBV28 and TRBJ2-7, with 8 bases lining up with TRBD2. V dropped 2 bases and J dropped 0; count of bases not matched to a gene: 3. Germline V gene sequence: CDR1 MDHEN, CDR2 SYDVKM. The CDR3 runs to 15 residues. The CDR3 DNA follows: TGTGCCAGCAGTTTACGCGGGAGGAGCTCCTACGAGCAGTACTTC. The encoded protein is CASSLRGRSSYEQYF.

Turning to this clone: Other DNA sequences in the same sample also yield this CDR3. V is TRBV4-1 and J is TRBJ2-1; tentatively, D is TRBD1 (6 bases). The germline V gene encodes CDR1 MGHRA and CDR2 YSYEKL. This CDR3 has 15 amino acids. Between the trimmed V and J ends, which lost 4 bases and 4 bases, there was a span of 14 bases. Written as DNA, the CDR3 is TGCGCCAGCAGCCCAAGCCGGGACACATACAATGAGCAGTTCTTC. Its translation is CASSPSRDTYNEQFF.

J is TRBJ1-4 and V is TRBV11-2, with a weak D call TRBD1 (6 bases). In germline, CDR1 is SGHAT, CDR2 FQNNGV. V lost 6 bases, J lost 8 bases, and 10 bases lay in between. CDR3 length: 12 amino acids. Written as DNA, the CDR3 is TGTGCCAGCAGAGGCAGGGGCGAAAAACTGTTTTTT. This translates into CASRGRGEKLFF.

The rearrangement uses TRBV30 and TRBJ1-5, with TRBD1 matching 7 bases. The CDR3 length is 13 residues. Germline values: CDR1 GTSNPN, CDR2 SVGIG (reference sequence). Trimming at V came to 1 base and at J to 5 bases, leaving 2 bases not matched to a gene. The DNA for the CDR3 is TGTGCCTGGAGTGACAGGGGAGATCAGCCCCAGCATTTT. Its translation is CAWSDRGDQPQHF. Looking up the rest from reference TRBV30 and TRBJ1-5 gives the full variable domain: SQTIHQWPATLVQPVGSPLSLECTVEGTSNPNLYWYRQAAGRGLQLLFYSVGIGQISSEVPQNLSASRPQDRQFILSSKKLLLSDSGFYLCAWSDRGDQPQHFGDGTRLSIL.

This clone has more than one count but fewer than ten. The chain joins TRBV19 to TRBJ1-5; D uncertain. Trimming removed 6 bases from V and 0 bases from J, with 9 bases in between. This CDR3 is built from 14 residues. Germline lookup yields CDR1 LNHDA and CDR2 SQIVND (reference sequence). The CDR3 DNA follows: TGTGCCAGTAGGAGAGGGCATAGCAATCAGCCCCAGCATTTT. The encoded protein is CASRRGHSNQPQHF.

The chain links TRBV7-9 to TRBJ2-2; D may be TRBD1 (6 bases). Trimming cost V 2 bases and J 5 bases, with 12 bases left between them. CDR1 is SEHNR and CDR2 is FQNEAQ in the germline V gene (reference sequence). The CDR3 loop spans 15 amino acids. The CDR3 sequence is CASSLQAGVTGELFF. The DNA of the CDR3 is TGTGCCAGCAGCTTACAGGCAGGGGTGACCGGGGAGCTGTTTTTT.

The CDR3 region is CASRAFLAGAYEQYF. DNA of the CDR3: TGTGCCAGCAGAGCCTTCCTAGCGGGGGCTTACGAGCAGTACTTC. The V and J genes are TRBV2 and TRBJ2-7; 10 bases line up with TRBD2. CDR3 size: 15 residues. The trim removed 6 bases at V and 4 bases at J, leaving 9 bases unmatched. Germline V gene sequence: CDR1 SNHLY, CDR2 FYNNEI.

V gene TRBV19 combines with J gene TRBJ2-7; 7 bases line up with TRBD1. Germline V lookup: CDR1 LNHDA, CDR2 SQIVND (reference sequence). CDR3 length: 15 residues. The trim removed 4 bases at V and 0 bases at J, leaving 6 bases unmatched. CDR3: CASSTRPGGSYEQYF. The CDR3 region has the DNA TGTGCCAGTAGTACCCGTCCAGGGGGCTCCTACGAGCAGTACTTC.

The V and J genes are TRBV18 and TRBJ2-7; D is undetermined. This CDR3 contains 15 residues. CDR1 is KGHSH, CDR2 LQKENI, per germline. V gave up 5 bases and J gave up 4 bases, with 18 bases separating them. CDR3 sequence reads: CASSSGYKDLYEQYF. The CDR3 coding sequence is TGTGCCAGCTCATCGGGTTATAAAGACTTATACGAGCAGTACTTC.

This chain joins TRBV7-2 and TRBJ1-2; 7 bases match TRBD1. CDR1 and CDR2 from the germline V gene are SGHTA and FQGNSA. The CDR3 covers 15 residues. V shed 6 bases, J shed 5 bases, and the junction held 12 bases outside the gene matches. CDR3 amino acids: CASSSPGQRRYGYTF. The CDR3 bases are TGTGCCAGCAGTTCCCCGGGACAGAGGCGTTATGGCTACACCTTC.

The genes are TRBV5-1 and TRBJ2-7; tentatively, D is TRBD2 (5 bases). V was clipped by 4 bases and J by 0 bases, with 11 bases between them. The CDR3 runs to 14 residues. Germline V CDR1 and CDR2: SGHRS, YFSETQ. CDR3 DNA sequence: TGCGCCAGCAGCGATCGGACTCCCTCCTACGAGCAGTACTTC. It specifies CASSDRTPSYEQYF.

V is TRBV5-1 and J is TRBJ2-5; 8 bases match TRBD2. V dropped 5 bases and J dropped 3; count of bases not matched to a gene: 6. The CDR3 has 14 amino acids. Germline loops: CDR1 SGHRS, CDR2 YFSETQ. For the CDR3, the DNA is TGCGCCAGCAGACCCGCGGGGGGAAAAGAGACCCAGTACTTC. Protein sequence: CASRPAGGKETQYF.

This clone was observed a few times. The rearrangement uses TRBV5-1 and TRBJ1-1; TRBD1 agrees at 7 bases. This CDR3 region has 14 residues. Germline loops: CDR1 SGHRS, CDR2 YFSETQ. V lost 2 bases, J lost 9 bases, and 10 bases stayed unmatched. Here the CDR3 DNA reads TGCGCCAGCAGCTTTACAGGGGAACCTGCGCAAGCTTTCTTT. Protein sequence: CASSFTGEPAQAFF.

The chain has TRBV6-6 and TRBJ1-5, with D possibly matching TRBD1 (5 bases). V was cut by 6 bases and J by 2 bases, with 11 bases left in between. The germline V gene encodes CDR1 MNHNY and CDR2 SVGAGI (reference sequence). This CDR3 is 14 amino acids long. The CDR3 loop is CASREGVRNQPQHF. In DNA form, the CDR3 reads TGTGCCAGCAGGGAAGGGGTGCGCAATCAGCCCCAGCATTTT.

CDR3 DNA sequence: TGTGCCAGCAACCAAGGGCCTCAGGGGAACTATGGCTACACCTTC. As protein: CASNQGPQGNYGYTF. The V call is TRBV5-6, the J call TRBJ1-2, with TRBD1 as a possible D gene (6 bases). The germline CDR1 and CDR2 sequences are SGHDT and YYEEEE. V lost 6 bases to trimming and J lost 2 bases, with 17 bases between them. This CDR3 has 15 residues.